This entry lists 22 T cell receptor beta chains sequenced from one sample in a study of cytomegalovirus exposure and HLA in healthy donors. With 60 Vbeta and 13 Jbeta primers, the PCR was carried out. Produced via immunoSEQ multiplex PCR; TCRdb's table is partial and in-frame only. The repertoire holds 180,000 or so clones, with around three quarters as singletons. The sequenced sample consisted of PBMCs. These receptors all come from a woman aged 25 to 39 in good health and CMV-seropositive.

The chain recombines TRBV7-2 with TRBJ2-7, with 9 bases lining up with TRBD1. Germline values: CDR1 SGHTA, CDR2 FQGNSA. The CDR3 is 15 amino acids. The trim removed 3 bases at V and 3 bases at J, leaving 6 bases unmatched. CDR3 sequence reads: CASSFSPGQGYEQYF. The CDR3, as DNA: TGTGCCAGCAGCTTTTCGCCGGGACAGGGCTACGAGCAGTACTTC.

The CDR3 nucleotides read TGTGCCAGCAGCGCCGGGACTAGCGGGGCCAGAGATACGCAGTATTTT. Amino acids: CASSAGTSGARDTQYF. The V gene is TRBV7-6, the J gene TRBJ2-3, with 13 bases that match TRBD2. V lost 5 bases and J lost 5; bases outside the gene matches: 7. This CDR3 contains 16 residues. Germline V CDR1 and CDR2: SGHVS, FNYEAQ.

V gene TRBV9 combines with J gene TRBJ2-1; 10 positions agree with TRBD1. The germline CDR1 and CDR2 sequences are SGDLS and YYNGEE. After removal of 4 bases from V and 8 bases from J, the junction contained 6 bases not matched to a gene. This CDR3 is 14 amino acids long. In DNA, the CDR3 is TGTGCCAGCAGCTTCCGGGACAGGGGTTATGAGCAGTTCTTC. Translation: CASSFRDRGYEQFF.

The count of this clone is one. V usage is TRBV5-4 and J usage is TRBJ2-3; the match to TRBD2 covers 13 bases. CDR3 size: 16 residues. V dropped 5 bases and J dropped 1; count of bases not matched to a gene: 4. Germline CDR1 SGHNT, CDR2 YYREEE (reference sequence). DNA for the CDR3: TGTGCCAGCAGGTTAGGACTAGCGGGGGGCACAGATACGCAGTATTTT. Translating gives CASRLGLAGGTDTQYF. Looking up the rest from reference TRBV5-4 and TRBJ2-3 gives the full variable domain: ETGVTQSPTHLIKTRGQQVTLRCSSQSGHNTVSWYQQALGQGPQFIFQYYREEENGRGNFPPRFSGLQFPNYSSELNVNALELDDSALYLCASRLGLAGGTDTQYFGPGTRLTVL.

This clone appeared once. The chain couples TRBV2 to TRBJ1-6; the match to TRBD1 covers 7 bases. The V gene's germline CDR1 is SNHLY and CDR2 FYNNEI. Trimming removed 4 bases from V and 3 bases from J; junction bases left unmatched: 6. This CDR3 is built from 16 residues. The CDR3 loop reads CASSVEGASYNSPLHF. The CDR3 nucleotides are TGTGCCAGCAGTGTGGAGGGGGCAAGCTATAATTCACCCCTCCACTTT. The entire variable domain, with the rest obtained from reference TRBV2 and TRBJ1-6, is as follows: EPEVTQTPSHQVTQMGQEVILRCVPISNHLYFYWYRQILGQKVEFLVSFYNNEISEKSEIFDDQFSVERPDGSNFTLKIRSTKLEDSAMYFCASSVEGASYNSPLHFGNGTRLTVT.

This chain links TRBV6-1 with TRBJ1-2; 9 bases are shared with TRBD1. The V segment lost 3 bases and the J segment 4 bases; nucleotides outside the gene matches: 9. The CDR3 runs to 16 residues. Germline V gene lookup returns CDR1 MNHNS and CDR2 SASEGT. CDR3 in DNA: TGTGCCAGCAGTGAGGAAACAGGGGGCCTGGGCTATGGCTACACCTTC. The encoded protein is CASSEETGGLGYGYTF.

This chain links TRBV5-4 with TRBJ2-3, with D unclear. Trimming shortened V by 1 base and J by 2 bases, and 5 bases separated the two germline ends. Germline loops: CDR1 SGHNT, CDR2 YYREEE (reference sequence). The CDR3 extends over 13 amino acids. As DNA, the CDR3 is TGTGCCAGCAGCTTGCGTTCCACAGATACGCAGTATTTT. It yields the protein CASSLRSTDTQYF.

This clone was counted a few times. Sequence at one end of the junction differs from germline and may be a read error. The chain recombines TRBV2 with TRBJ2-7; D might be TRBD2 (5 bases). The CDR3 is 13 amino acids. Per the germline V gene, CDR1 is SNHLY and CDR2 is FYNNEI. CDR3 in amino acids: CASSEAWGEDPLF. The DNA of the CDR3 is TGTGCCAGCAGTGAAGCGTGGGGAGAGGATCCCCTTTTC.

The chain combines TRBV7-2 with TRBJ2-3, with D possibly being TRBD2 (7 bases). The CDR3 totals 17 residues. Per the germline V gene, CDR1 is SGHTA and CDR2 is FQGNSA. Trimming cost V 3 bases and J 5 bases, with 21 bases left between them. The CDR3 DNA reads TGTGCCAGCAGCTTCGGCGGGGGCGGGGGATTGGTAGATACGCAGTATTTT. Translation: CASSFGGGGGLVDTQYF.

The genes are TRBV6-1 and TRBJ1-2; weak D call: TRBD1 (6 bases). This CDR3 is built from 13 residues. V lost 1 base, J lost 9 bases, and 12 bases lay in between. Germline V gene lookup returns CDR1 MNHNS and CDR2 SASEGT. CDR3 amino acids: CASSEVDRSRYTF. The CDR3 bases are TGTGCCAGCAGTGAAGTCGACAGGTCGCGCTACACCTTC.

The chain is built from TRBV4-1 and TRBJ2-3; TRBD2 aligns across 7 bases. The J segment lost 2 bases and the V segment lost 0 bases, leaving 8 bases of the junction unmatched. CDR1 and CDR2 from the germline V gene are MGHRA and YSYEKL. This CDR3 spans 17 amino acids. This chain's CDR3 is CASSQESPAGNTDTQYF. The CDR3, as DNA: TGCGCCAGCAGCCAAGAATCCCCAGCGGGGAACACAGATACGCAGTATTTT.

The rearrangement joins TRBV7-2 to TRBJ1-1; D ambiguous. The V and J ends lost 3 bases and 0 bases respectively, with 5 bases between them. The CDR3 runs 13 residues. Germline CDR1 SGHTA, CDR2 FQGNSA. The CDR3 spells CASSFRMNTEAFF. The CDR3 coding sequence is TGTGCCAGCAGCTTCCGTATGAACACTGAAGCTTTCTTT.

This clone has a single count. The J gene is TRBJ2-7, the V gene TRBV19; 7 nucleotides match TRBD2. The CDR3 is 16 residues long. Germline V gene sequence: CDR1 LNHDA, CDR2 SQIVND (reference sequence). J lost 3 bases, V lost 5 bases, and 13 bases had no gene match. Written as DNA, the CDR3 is TGTGCCAGTAGTTCCTTTTCGGGCTTAGCGGGCTACGAGCAGTACTTC. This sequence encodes CASSSFSGLAGYEQYF.

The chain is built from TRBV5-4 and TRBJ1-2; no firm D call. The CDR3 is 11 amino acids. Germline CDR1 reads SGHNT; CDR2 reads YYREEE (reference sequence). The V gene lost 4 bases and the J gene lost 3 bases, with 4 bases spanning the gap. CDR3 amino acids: CASSRDYGYTF. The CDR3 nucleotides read TGTGCCAGCAGCCGGGACTATGGCTACACCTTC.

The DNA of the CDR3 is TGTGCCAGCAGCTTGTTAGGGGGTGACTATGGCTACACCTTC. This translates into CASSLLGGDYGYTF. The genes are TRBV5-4 and TRBJ1-2; the D gene is possibly TRBD1 (6 bases). Trimming cost V 1 base and J 3 bases, with 10 bases left between them. CDR1 is SGHNT, CDR2 YYREEE, per germline (reference sequence). This CDR3 has 14 amino acids.

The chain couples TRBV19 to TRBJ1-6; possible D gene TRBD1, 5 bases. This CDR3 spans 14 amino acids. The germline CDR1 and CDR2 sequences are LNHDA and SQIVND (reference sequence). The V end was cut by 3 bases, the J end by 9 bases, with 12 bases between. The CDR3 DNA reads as TGTGCCAGTAGTATGGCTCAGGGAAGTTCACCCCTCCACTTT. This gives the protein CASSMAQGSSPLHF.

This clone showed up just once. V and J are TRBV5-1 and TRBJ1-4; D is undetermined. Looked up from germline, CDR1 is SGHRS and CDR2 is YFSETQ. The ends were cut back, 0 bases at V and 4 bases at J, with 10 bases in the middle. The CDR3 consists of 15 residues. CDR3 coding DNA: TGCGCCAGCAGCTTGGCCGGAGGAGGTAATGAAAAACTGTTTTTT. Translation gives CASSLAGGGNEKLFF.

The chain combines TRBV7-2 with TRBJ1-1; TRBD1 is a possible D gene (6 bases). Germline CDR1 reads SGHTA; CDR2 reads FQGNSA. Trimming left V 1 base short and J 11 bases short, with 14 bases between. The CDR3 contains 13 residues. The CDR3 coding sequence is TGTGCCAGCAGCTTAGATCCAGGGGCGAAGGCTTTCTTT. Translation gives CASSLDPGAKAFF. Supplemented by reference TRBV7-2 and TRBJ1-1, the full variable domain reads GAGVSQSPSNKVTEKGKDVELRCDPISGHTALYWYRQSLGQGLEFLIYFQGNSAPDKSGLPSDRFSAERTGGSVSTLTIQRTQQEDSAVYLCASSLDPGAKAFFGQGTRLTVV.

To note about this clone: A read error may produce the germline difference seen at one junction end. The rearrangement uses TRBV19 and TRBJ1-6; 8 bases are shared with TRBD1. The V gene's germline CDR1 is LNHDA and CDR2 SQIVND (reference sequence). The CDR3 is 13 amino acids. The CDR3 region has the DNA TGTGCCAGTAGTATCCGGACAGGGCAGAGGATAGCTTTT. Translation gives CASSIRTGQRIAF.

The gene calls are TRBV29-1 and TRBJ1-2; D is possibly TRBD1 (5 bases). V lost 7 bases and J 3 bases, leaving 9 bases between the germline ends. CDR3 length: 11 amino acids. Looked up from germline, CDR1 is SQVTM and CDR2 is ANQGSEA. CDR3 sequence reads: CSAQEDYGYTF. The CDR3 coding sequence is TGCAGCGCACAGGAAGACTATGGCTACACCTTC.

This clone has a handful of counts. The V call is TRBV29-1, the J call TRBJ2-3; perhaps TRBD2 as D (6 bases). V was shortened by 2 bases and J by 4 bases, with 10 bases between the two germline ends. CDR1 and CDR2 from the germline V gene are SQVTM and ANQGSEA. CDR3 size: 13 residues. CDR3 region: CSVEWLASDTQYF. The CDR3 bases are TGCAGCGTTGAATGGCTAGCGTCAGATACGCAGTATTTT.

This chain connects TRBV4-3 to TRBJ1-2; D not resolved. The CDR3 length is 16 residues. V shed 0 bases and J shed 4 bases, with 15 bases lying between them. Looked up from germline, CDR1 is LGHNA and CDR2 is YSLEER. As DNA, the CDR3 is TGCGCCAGCAGCCAAGAGGCCCCCCCCGCCGTCTATGGCTACACCTTC. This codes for CASSQEAPPAVYGYTF.